These T cell receptor beta chains were read from a single sample in a study of T cell responses to AZD1222 COVID-19 vaccine. Assay: immunoSEQ multiplex PCR; the TCRdb copy retains only in-frame clones and omits some. This sample has about 130,000 clones, with 70% to 90% found just once. This specimen was peripheral blood, taken on day 0 of AZD1222 vaccination. The receptors were gathered from an adult in good health. Each CDR3 is given with its conserved first and last residue. A D gene is named only where the DNA matches it firmly. A row's size may be missing; if present it is once, few, many or a size class.

size,J,D,V,CDR3,DNA
NA,TRBJ1-1,NA,TRBV9,CASSVADRMNTEAFF,TGTGCCAGCAGCGTAGCTGACAGAATGAACACTGAAGCTTTCTTT
NA,TRBJ2-2,TRBD2,TRBV11-2,CASSWRGAGELFF,TGTGCCAGCAGCTGGCGGGGGGCCGGGGAGCTGTTTTTT
once,TRBJ2-5,NA,TRBV11-1,CASSLGLKETQYF,TGTGCCAGCAGCTTAGGACTGAAAGAGACCCAGTACTTC
NA,TRBJ2-6,NA,TRBV6-6,CASSYPRSGANVLTF,TGTGCCAGCAGTTACCCGCGGTCTGGGGCCAACGTCCTGACTTTC
NA,TRBJ1-6,TRBD1,TRBV28,CASRGDRLYNSPLHF,TGTGCCAGCAGGGGGGACAGACTATATAATTCACCCCTCCACTTT
NA,TRBJ1-5,NA,TRBV4-1,CASSQDLSQPQHF,TGCGCCAGCAGCCAAGATCTTTCGCAGCCCCAGCATTTT
NA,TRBJ1-2,NA,TRBV29-1,CSVLSPQFYGYTF,TGCAGCGTGTTGTCCCCACAGTTCTATGGCTACACCTTC
NA,TRBJ1-3,NA,TRBV5-1,CASSFDRIGNTIYF,TGCGCCAGCAGCTTCGACAGAATCGGAAACACCATATATTTT
few,TRBJ1-1,TRBD1,TRBV10-3,CAISGGRGRAEAFF,TGTGCCATCAGTGGAGGGAGGGGGCGGGCTGAAGCTTTCTTT
NA,TRBJ2-1,NA,TRBV7-2,CASGLRGYNEQFF,TGTGCCAGCGGTCTTCGGGGGTACAATGAGCAGTTCTTC
NA,TRBJ2-1,TRBD1,TRBV7-3,CASSPRQGSEQFF,TGTGCCAGCAGCCCGCGACAGGGGAGTGAGCAGTTCTTC
once,TRBJ2-3,NA,TRBV11-2,CASSFWTDSTDTQYF,TGTGCCAGCAGCTTCTGGACAGACAGCACAGATACGCAGTATTTT
NA,TRBJ1-6,NA,TRBV5-6,CASTPTPRAPGPLHF,TGTGCCAGCACCCCGACCCCCAGGGCGCCGGGCCCCCTCCACTTT
NA,TRBJ1-2,NA,TRBV5-8,CASSGGQRDFVYGYTF,TGTGCCAGCAGCGGAGGACAGAGGGATTTTGTCTATGGCTACACCTTC
NA,TRBJ2-3,TRBD2,TRBV10-3,CAISERLAASTDTQYF,TGTGCCATCAGTGAGCGGCTAGCGGCATCCACAGATACGCAGTATTTT
NA,TRBJ1-1,NA,TRBV5-1,CASSQHGGQPSTEAFF,TGCGCCAGCAGCCAACACGGGGGCCAGCCCTCCACTGAAGCTTTCTTT
few,TRBJ1-6,TRBD1,TRBV7-9,CASSSGQYNSPLHF,TGTGCCAGCAGCTCGGGACAGTATAATTCACCCCTCCACTTT
once,TRBJ2-7,NA,TRBV7-9,CASSRDINYEQYF,TGTGCCAGCAGCAGGGACATAAACTACGAGCAGTACTTC
NA,TRBJ2-1,NA,TRBV7-3,CASSLSGPSYNEQFF,TGTGCCAGCAGCTTATCCGGTCCTTCCTACAATGAGCAGTTCTTC
once,TRBJ2-2,NA,TRBV7-3,CASSSSGTTGELFF,TGTGCCAGCAGCTCCTCAGGGACGACCGGGGAGCTGTTTTTT
NA,TRBJ1-6,TRBD1,TRBV19,CASGGQDNSPLHF,TGTGCCAGTGGGGGACAGGATAATTCACCCCTCCACTTT
NA,TRBJ2-1,TRBD2,TRBV4-3,CASSQDGTSGGAGNEQFF,TGCGCCAGCAGCCAAGATGGGACTAGCGGGGGGGCTGGGAATGAGCAGTTCTTC
NA,TRBJ2-3,TRBD2,TRBV4-2,CASSQDSTSGTTDTQYF,TGTGCCAGCAGCCAAGACTCGACTAGCGGCACCACAGATACGCAGTATTTT
once,TRBJ2-1,NA,TRBV9,CASSVLMDSQQFF,TGTGCCAGCAGCGTTTTAATGGATTCCCAGCAGTTCTTC
NA,TRBJ1-6,NA,TRBV24-1,CATSTKPGVRSYNSPLHF,TGTGCCACCAGCACAAAGCCGGGGGTAAGGTCCTATAATTCACCCCTCCACTTT
NA,TRBJ1-1,TRBD1,TRBV3-1/TRBV3-2,CASSVQGAPNTEAFF,TGTGCCAGCAGCGTTCAGGGGGCCCCGAACACTGAAGCTTTCTTT
NA,TRBJ2-2,TRBD2,TRBV7-3,CASSRQPNSGAQGGELFF,TGTGCCAGCAGCCGACAGCCTAATAGCGGGGCACAAGGAGGGGAGCTGTTTTTT
once,TRBJ2-6,NA,TRBV27,CASSHRVYGANVLTF,TGTGCCAGCAGTCACAGGGTGTACGGGGCCAACGTCCTGACTTTC
once,TRBJ1-5,NA,TRBV7-8,CASRSFGRYSNQPQHF,TGTGCCAGCAGGTCCTTCGGCAGATATAGCAATCAGCCCCAGCATTTT
once,TRBJ2-1,TRBD2,TRBV10-3,CAISDPGTSEYNEQFF,TGTGCCATCAGTGATCCCGGGACTAGCGAGTACAATGAGCAGTTCTTC
once,TRBJ1-1,NA,TRBV5-6,CASSFRRGKAFF,TGTGCCAGCAGCTTCAGAAGGGGGAAGGCTTTCTTT
NA,TRBJ1-5,NA,TRBV28,CASSIPRQPQHF,TGTGCCAGCAGCATCCCCAGGCAGCCCCAGCATTTT
NA,TRBJ2-3,NA,TRBV7-2,CASSLVISGTDTQYF,TGTGCCAGCAGCTTAGTGATATCGGGCACAGATACGCAGTATTTT
NA,TRBJ1-1,NA,TRBV9,CASSVLAGRGTEAFF,TGTGCCAGCAGCGTGTTGGCAGGGAGGGGCACTGAAGCTTTCTTT
NA,TRBJ2-6,NA,TRBV4-1,CASSQDPDSGANVLTF,TGCGCCAGCAGCCAAGATCCAGACTCTGGGGCCAACGTCCTGACTTTC
NA,TRBJ2-5,NA,TRBV5-1,CASSLSAEYQETQYF,TGCGCCAGCAGCTTGTCAGCAGAGTATCAAGAGACCCAGTACTTC
NA,TRBJ1-6,TRBD1,TRBV30,CAWSVADRDNSPLHF,TGTGCCTGGAGTGTAGCGGACAGGGATAATTCACCCCTCCACTTT
NA,TRBJ2-7,TRBD1,TRBV19,CASKQQGLSYEQYF,TGTGCCAGTAAACAACAGGGGCTCTCCTACGAGCAGTACTTC
NA,TRBJ1-2,NA,TRBV2,CASSVRQDVGYTF,TGTGCCAGCAGTGTGAGACAGGACGTTGGCTACACCTTC
NA,TRBJ1-3,NA,TRBV19,CASSLTGSRLWDSGNTIYF,TGTGCCAGTAGTTTAACAGGGTCACGCCTCTGGGACTCTGGAAACACCATATATTTT
NA,TRBJ1-2,NA,TRBV14,CASSQESVRGSEDGYTF,TGTGCCAGCAGCCAAGAGTCGGTCCGAGGAAGTGAGGATGGCTACACCTTC
NA,TRBJ2-7,TRBD2,TRBV6-2/TRBV6-3,CASSGGLAGAREQYF,TGTGCCAGCAGCGGCGGACTAGCGGGAGCCCGGGAGCAGTACTTC
few,TRBJ2-1,TRBD2,TRBV2,CASSNRYVPGLLTEQFF,TGTGCCAGCTCTAATCGCTACGTGCCGGGACTACTAACTGAGCAGTTCTTC
NA,TRBJ2-3,NA,TRBV7-2,CASRKEPGAGDTQYF,TGTGCCAGCAGAAAGGAGCCGGGGGCGGGAGATACGCAGTATTTT
few,TRBJ1-2,NA,TRBV18,CASSPNGNYGYTF,TGTGCCAGCTCACCCAACGGTAACTATGGCTACACCTTC
NA,TRBJ2-3,NA,TRBV9,CASSSGDDTDTQYF,TGTGCCAGCAGCTCGGGGGACGACACAGATACGCAGTATTTT
NA,TRBJ2-7,NA,TRBV27,CASRELGIDGYEQYF,TGTGCCAGCAGGGAATTGGGCATTGACGGCTACGAGCAGTACTTC
NA,TRBJ2-7,TRBD2,TRBV6-5,CASTRSAGGQYEQYF,TGTGCCAGCACCCGATCAGCGGGGGGGCAATACGAGCAGTACTTC
NA,TRBJ2-2,NA,TRBV7-7,CASSLGHTSSGELFF,TGTGCCAGCAGCTTAGGACACACATCTTCGGGGGAGCTGTTTTTT
NA,TRBJ2-1,NA,TRBV7-3,CASSLSGVDSYNEQFF,TGTGCCAGCAGCTTATCAGGGGTAGACTCCTACAATGAGCAGTTCTTC
NA,TRBJ2-1,TRBD2,TRBV5-6,CASSSLRLADYNEQFF,TGTGCCAGCAGCTCCCTACGACTAGCGGACTACAATGAGCAGTTCTTC
NA,TRBJ1-6,NA,TRBV5-1,CASSLGGLSSYNSPLHF,TGCGCCAGCAGCTTGGGAGGTCTTAGCTCCTATAATTCACCCCTCCACTTT
NA,TRBJ2-1,TRBD1,TRBV18,CASSSGTGHYNEQFF,TGTGCCAGCTCATCCGGGACAGGACACTACAATGAGCAGTTCTTC
NA,TRBJ1-5,NA,TRBV30,CAWSNQPGGAGQPQHF,TGTGCCTGGAGTAACCAACCTGGGGGAGCGGGGCAGCCCCAGCATTTT
NA,TRBJ1-6,NA,TRBV7-9,CASSLGGDSPLHF,TGTGCCAGCAGCTTGGGCGGCGATTCACCCCTCCACTTT
NA,TRBJ2-7,NA,TRBV25-1,CASGEYEQYF,TGTGCCAGCGGGGAATACGAGCAGTACTTC
NA,TRBJ1-1,NA,TRBV4-1,CASSQIQGRDGTEAFF,TGCGCCAGCAGCCAAATACAGGGTCGGGACGGCACTGAAGCTTTCTTT